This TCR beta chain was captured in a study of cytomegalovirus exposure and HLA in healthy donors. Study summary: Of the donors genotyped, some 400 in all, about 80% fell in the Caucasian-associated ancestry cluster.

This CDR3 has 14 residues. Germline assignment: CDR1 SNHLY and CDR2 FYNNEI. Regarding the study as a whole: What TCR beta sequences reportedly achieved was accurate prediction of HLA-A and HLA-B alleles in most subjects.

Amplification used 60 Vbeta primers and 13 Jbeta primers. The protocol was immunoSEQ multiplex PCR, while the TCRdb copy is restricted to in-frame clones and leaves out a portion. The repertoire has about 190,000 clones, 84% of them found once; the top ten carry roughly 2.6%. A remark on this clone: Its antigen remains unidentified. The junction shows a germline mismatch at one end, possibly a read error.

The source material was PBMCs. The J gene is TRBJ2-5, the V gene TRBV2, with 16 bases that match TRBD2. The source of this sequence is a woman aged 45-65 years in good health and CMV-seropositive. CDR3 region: CASSETGLAGGLDF. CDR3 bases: TGTGCCAGCAGTGAAACGGGACTAGCGGGGGGGTTGGACTTC.